These 18 T cell receptor beta chains came from one sample sequenced in a study of blood T cell repertoires in COVID-19. The protocol was immunoSEQ multiplex PCR, while the TCRdb copy is restricted to in-frame clones and leaves out a portion. The sample comprises around 120,000 clones, roughly 90% of which are singletons, and about 4% rests with the top ten. Sequencing used peripheral blood. The receptor set was obtained from a man aged 45-65 years with active COVID-19.

The chain has TRBV19 and TRBJ2-4, with TRBD1 as a possible D gene (6 bases). Germline V gene lookup returns CDR1 LNHDA and CDR2 SQIVND (reference sequence). Trimming pared 5 bases from V and 0 bases from J, leaving 14 bases between. The CDR3 is 16 amino acids. CDR3: CASSGRTVGAKNIQYF. DNA for the CDR3: TGTGCCAGTAGTGGCCGGACAGTGGGAGCCAAAAACATTCAGTACTTC.

V gene TRBV7-2 combines with J gene TRBJ2-1; D remains ambiguous. V lost 2 bases and J lost 0, with 5 bases in between. The length of the CDR3 is 14 residues. Germline V gene sequence: CDR1 SGHTA, CDR2 FQGNSA. Here the CDR3 reads CASSLFGSYNEQFF. The CDR3 nucleotides read TGTGCCAGCAGCTTATTCGGCTCCTACAATGAGCAGTTCTTC.

The chain recombines TRBV6-5 with TRBJ2-1; 10 nucleotides line up with TRBD2. Trimming took 8 bases from V and 5 from J; bases not matched to a gene: 9. The CDR3 extends over 15 amino acids. Germline lookup yields CDR1 MNHEY and CDR2 SVGAGI. The CDR3, as DNA: TGTGCCAGCGCCCCCGGGACTAGCGCCCACAATGAGCAGTTCTTC. Its translation is CASAPGTSAHNEQFF.

Concerning this clone itself: This sample includes further DNA sequences coding for the same CDR3. This chain uses TRBV6-1 with TRBJ1-1, with 8 bases that match TRBD1. The ends lost 1 base at V and 5 bases at J; junction bases unmatched: 3. The germline V gene has CDR1 MNHNS and CDR2 SASEGT. The CDR3 extends over 14 amino acids. The CDR3 protein is CASSEDRGDTEAFF. The CDR3 coding sequence is TGTGCCAGCAGTGAAGACAGGGGGGATACTGAAGCTTTCTTT.

This rearrangement joins TRBV5-1 to TRBJ2-5; 9 bases match TRBD2. With V trimmed by 3 bases and J by 5 bases, 8 bases remained unmatched. Germline V gene data show CDR1 as SGHRS and CDR2 as YFSETQ. There are 15 residues in the CDR3. CDR3 DNA sequence: TGCGCCAGCAGCTCGCGGGGGGGCCCGTCCGAGACCCAGTACTTC. It is translated as CASSSRGGPSETQYF.

The J gene is TRBJ2-2, the V gene TRBV6-5; 8 nucleotides agree with TRBD2. V trimming: 10 bases; J trimming: 7 bases; junction bases outside the gene matches: 11. CDR1 and CDR2 from the germline V gene are MNHEY and SVGAGI. This CDR3 has 14 residues. CDR3 bases: TGTGCCATCCAAAAAGCGGGAGTGGTCGGGGAGCTGTTTTTT. It yields the protein CAIQKAGVVGELFF.

The genes are TRBV3-1 (or the pseudogene TRBV3-2) and TRBJ1-1; 8 bases are a match to TRBD1. The trim removed 4 bases at V and 5 bases at J, leaving 6 bases unmatched. The germline gives CDR1 LGHDT, CDR2 YNNKEL (reference sequence). This CDR3 is built from 14 residues. The CDR3 is CASSLGQGRTEAFF. The CDR3 DNA is TGTGCCAGCAGCCTTGGACAGGGAAGGACTGAAGCTTTCTTT.

The genes are TRBV24-1 and TRBJ2-5, with TRBD1 matching over 7 bases. Germline CDR1 reads KGHDR; CDR2 reads SFDVKD. This CDR3 has 15 amino acids. V shed 3 bases, J shed 2 bases, and the junction held 5 bases outside the gene matches. The CDR3 reads CATSDRDRGQETQYF. CDR3 coding DNA: TGTGCCACCAGTGATAGGGACAGAGGTCAAGAGACCCAGTACTTC.

The chain carries TRBV19 and TRBJ2-6; no reliable D call. The germline V and J ends were trimmed by 7 bases and 5 bases, with 9 bases remaining between them. This CDR3 has 13 amino acids. CDR1 LNHDA and CDR2 SQIVND come from the germline V gene (reference sequence). CDR3 nucleotide sequence: TGTGCCAGTAACCTGGGCAGGGCCAACGTCCTGACTTTC. Encoded protein: CASNLGRANVLTF. Full variable domain (remainder filled in from reference TRBV19 and TRBJ2-6): DGGITQSPKYLFRKEGQNVTLSCEQNLNHDAMYWYRQDPGQGLRLIYYSQIVNDFQKGDIAEGYSVSREKKESFPLTVTSAQKNPTAFYLCASNLGRANVLTFGAGSRLTVL.

The chain recombines TRBV27 with TRBJ2-1, with 8 bases matching TRBD2. This CDR3 comprises 15 residues. In germline, CDR1 is MNHEY, CDR2 SMNVEV (reference sequence). Losses at the gene ends were 3 bases for V and 7 bases for J; bases not matched to a gene: 8. This chain's CDR3 is CASSFPGTSINEQFF. For the CDR3, the DNA is TGTGCCAGCAGTTTCCCCGGGACTAGTATAAATGAGCAGTTCTTC.

The chain joins TRBV29-1 to TRBJ1-1; TRBD1 agrees at 8 bases. This CDR3 has 13 amino acids. V gave up 7 bases and J gave up 4 bases; unmatched junction bases: 8. Germline V gene data show CDR1 as SQVTM and CDR2 as ANQGSEA. CDR3 DNA: TGCAGCGGGATGGGACAGGCGAGCACTGAAGCTTTCTTT. It encodes CSGMGQASTEAFF.

The rearrangement uses TRBV24-1 and TRBJ2-5; 12 bases agree with TRBD2. The V segment lost 4 bases and the J segment 4 bases; nucleotides outside the gene matches: 9. CDR1 is KGHDR and CDR2 is SFDVKD in the germline V gene. This CDR3 comprises 17 residues. The CDR3 protein is CATSDHGLAGTRETQYF. The CDR3 DNA is TGTGCCACCAGTGACCATGGACTAGCGGGGACGAGAGAGACCCAGTACTTC.

CDR3 in amino acids: CASSTNLAIQETQYF. CDR3 DNA: TGTGCCAGTAGTACAAATCTAGCGATACAAGAGACCCAGTACTTC. This sequence joins TRBV19 and TRBJ2-5, with D perhaps TRBD2 (6 bases). With 4 bases removed from V and 2 bases from J, the gap between germline ends came to 14 bases. The CDR3 is 15 amino acids. Germline CDR1 LNHDA, CDR2 SQIVND (reference sequence).

The V and J genes are TRBV7-3 and TRBJ2-2, with D unresolved. Trimming removed 3 bases from V and 0 bases from J, with 5 bases in between. The V gene's germline CDR1 is SGHTA and CDR2 FQGTGA. This CDR3 region has 14 residues. CDR3: CASSLAANTGELFF. The CDR3 DNA sequence: TGTGCCAGCAGCTTGGCCGCGAACACCGGGGAGCTGTTTTTT.

V and J are TRBV13 and TRBJ1-3, with TRBD1 matching 10 bases. The J segment lost 0 bases and the V segment lost 8 bases, leaving 16 bases of the junction unmatched. CDR1 PRHDT and CDR2 FYEKMQ come from the germline V gene (reference sequence). The length of the CDR3 is 19 residues. CDR3 sequence reads: CASGWTGGFRVISGNTIYF. In DNA, the CDR3 is TGTGCCAGCGGCTGGACAGGGGGATTCCGTGTTATCTCTGGAAACACCATATATTTT.

Only a few counts were recorded for this clone. The chain couples TRBV28 to TRBJ2-7, with D perhaps TRBD1 (6 bases). This CDR3 region has 14 residues. V was trimmed by 4 bases and J by 5 bases, leaving 15 bases between them. Germline CDR1 is MDHEN and CDR2 is SYDVKM. CDR3 DNA: TGTGCCAGCAGTTCCCGAGGGGGTATCAACGAGCAGTACGTC. Encoded protein: CASSSRGGINEQYV.

This clone was counted a few times. The genes are TRBV19 and TRBJ1-5; D ambiguous. Germline V gene sequence: CDR1 LNHDA, CDR2 SQIVND (reference sequence). The CDR3 has 14 amino acids. V was shortened by 11 bases and J by 6 bases, with 20 bases between the two germline ends. The DNA of the CDR3 is TGTGCCCCCCGTAAGACTCATGGCAGTCAGCCCCAGCATTTT. This sequence encodes CAPRKTHGSQPQHF.

J is TRBJ2-1 and V is TRBV3-1 (or the pseudogene TRBV3-2), with D hard to call. Per the germline V gene, CDR1 is LGHDT and CDR2 is YNNKEL (reference sequence). V lost 0 bases to trimming and J lost 0 bases, with 6 bases between them. The CDR3 consists of 15 residues. CDR3 sequence (DNA): TGTGCCAGCAGCCAAGATAAGAGCTCCTACAATGAGCAGTTCTTC. Translating gives CASSQDKSSYNEQFF.